In its sample, the clone carrying this T cell receptor beta chain was seen once. Its matching antigen is unknown. Measured with immunoSEQ multiplex PCR; TCRdb has only the in-frame clones, and not every one. The repertoire holds about 75,000 clones, with around 80% as singletons. The data stem from a study of T cell clones after liver transplantation. Findings and limits, study-wide: Compared with third party-reactive sequences, donor-reactive ones declined more, independent of withdrawal success. Conclusions were preliminary, with small, heterogeneous patient groups.

Per the germline V gene, CDR1 is SEHNR and CDR2 is FQNEAQ (reference sequence). Trimming left V 1 base short and J 3 bases short, with 10 bases between. The CDR3 has 14 residues. Unstimulated PBMCs were sorted into CD3+CD4+ and CD3+CD8+ populations. The clonotype comes from a human patient who received a liver transplant. Some of the T cells may derive from the graft donor. The sequencing here drew on CD4+ T cells from blood, taken around 50 months after liver transplant. This chain links TRBV7-9 with TRBJ2-7, with a tentative D call TRBD2 (5 bases). CDR3 protein: CASSLGLADYEQYF. In DNA form, the CDR3 reads TGTGCCAGCAGCTTAGGCCTAGCAGACTACGAGCAGTACTTC.